The TCR beta chain described here comes from a study of cytotoxic CD8 clonotypes in ibrutinib-treated CLL. The CDR3 runs 15 residues. The ends were cut back, 5 bases at V and 0 bases at J, with 11 bases in the middle. The germline gives CDR1 SEHNR, CDR2 FQNEAQ (reference sequence). Study results and caveats: Shared public clonotypes were rare, and on treatment they either got smaller or stayed the same.

Concerning this clone itself: The antigen remains undetermined.

Some clones are missing from TCRdb's copy, which holds only in-frame ones; the method was immunoSEQ multiplex PCR. The data contain some 130,000 clones, approximately 83% of them singletons. The chain couples TRBV7-9 to TRBJ2-1; D might be TRBD1 (5 bases). Here the sequenced sample was PBMCs, taken after 24 months of ibrutinib treatment. The clonotype originates from a human donor with chronic lymphocytic leukemia. CDR3 protein: CASSRMGPSYNEQFF. The CDR3 DNA sequence: TGTGCCAGCAGCAGAATGGGGCCCTCCTACAATGAGCAGTTCTTC.